One and the same sample provided the 30 T cell receptor beta chains below, sequenced in a study of early T cells in non-severe SARS-CoV-2 infection. TCRdb re-called the 5' RACE reads through MiXCR, storing one row per CDR3 protein. The sample has around 82,000 distinct CDR3 sequences; approximately 12% are singletons. The sample was whole blood. Every receptor here comes from an adult who was a healthcare worker with PCR-confirmed SARS-CoV-2 infection or an uninfected control (not recorded which).

The sample holds a few counts of this clonotype. The J gene is TRBJ2-1, the V gene TRBV27, with TRBD2 matching 8 bases. Germline trimming cut 7 bases from V and 6 bases from J; bases unmatched to any gene: 14. Germline V gives CDR1 MNHEY, CDR2 SMNVEV (reference sequence). The length of the CDR3 is 16 residues. The DNA of the CDR3 is TGTGCCAGCACCCAAGCGGGAGTGTCGACCCGCAATGAGCAGTTCTTC. Its protein product is CASTQAGVSTRNEQFF.

This clonotype has only a few counts. The V call is TRBV6-1, the J call TRBJ2-4; the D call may be TRBD1 or TRBD2 (5 bases each). Germline CDR1 MNHNS, CDR2 SASEGT. The length of the CDR3 is 16 residues. V was clipped by 5 bases and J by 1 base, with 15 bases between them. CDR3 nucleotides: TGTGCCAGCAGTCCCCAGGGAGTAAGGGCCAAAAACATTCAGTACTTC. Its translation is CASSPQGVRAKNIQYF.

The rearrangement joins TRBV20-1 to TRBJ1-2, with D perhaps matching TRBD1 (6 bases). V lost 5 bases, J lost 0 bases, and 10 bases lay in between. The length of the CDR3 is 13 residues. Germline V lookup: CDR1 DFQATT, CDR2 SNEGSKA (reference sequence). The CDR3, as DNA: TGCAGTGCTTGGGACACCTCTAACTATGGCTACACCTTC. Protein product: CSAWDTSNYGYTF.

This clonotype was counted between two and nine times. The V and J genes are TRBV6-4 and TRBJ2-1; the D is unclear. V shed 2 bases and J shed 3 bases, with 8 bases lying between them. The CDR3 consists of 14 residues. Looked up from germline, CDR1 is MRHNA and CDR2 is SNTAGT. The CDR3 protein is CASSDDVGYNEQFF. The DNA of the CDR3 is TGTGCCAGCAGTGACGATGTGGGCTACAATGAGCAGTTCTTC.

The genes are TRBV14 and TRBJ1-1, with a tentative D call TRBD1 (5 bases). The CDR3 runs to 13 residues. Germline CDR1 and CDR2: SGHDN and FVKESK. Deletions cut 6 bases from V and 0 bases from J, with 8 bases between. The CDR3 coding sequence is TGTGCCAGCAGATGGGACTTGAACACTGAAGCTTTCTTT. Its protein product is CASRWDLNTEAFF.

The chain recombines TRBV6-2 or TRBV6-3 with TRBJ1-1; 9 nucleotides agree with TRBD1. This CDR3 region has 14 residues. With V trimmed by 6 bases and J by 1 base, 3 bases remained unmatched. The germline V gene has CDR1 MNHEY and CDR2 SVGEGT. The CDR3 loop is CASRGQGRNTEAFF. For the CDR3, the DNA is TGTGCCAGCAGGGGACAGGGAAGGAACACTGAAGCTTTCTTT.

The DNA for the CDR3 is TGTGCCAGCAGCCAAGATCTAAGCGGAGACCCCCGGCGGACCCAGTACTTC. As protein: CASSQDLSGDPRRTQYF. The genes are TRBV3-1 and TRBJ2-5; a possible D gene is TRBD2 (5 bases). V lost 0 bases and J 7 bases, leaving 21 bases between the germline ends. There are 17 residues in the CDR3. The germline V gene has CDR1 LGHDT and CDR2 YNNKEL (reference sequence).

This clonotype was found a few times. This chain links TRBV11-2 with TRBJ2-1; TRBD2 matches 8 bases. This CDR3 has 15 amino acids. V was clipped by 0 bases and J by 8 bases; unmatched bases: 6. Germline CDR1 reads SGHAT; CDR2 reads FQNNGV. The CDR3 spells CASSLEGTSLDEQFF. In nucleotides, the CDR3 is TGTGCCAGCAGCTTAGAGGGGACTAGTCTCGATGAGCAGTTCTTC.

The chain links TRBV9 to TRBJ2-7, with 13 bases identical to TRBD2. Germline CDR1 and CDR2: SGDLS and YYNGEE. CDR3 length equals 14 residues. V dropped 4 bases and J dropped 7; count of bases not matched to a gene: 5. In nucleotides, the CDR3 is TGTGCCAGCAGCCCGGGACTAGCGGGAACTGAGCAGTACTTC. This gives the protein CASSPGLAGTEQYF.

The sample holds many counts of this clonotype. This rearrangement joins TRBV2 to TRBJ1-1, with D maybe TRBD1 (6 bases). This CDR3 is 13 amino acids long. V was trimmed by 6 bases and J by 3 bases, leaving 11 bases between them. Germline loops: CDR1 SNHLY, CDR2 FYNNEI. The CDR3 loop reads CASRGEGDTEAFF. The CDR3 DNA reads as TGTGCCAGCAGGGGGGAGGGGGACACTGAAGCTTTCTTT.

This chain uses TRBV11-2 with TRBJ1-2; weak D call: TRBD1 (6 bases). The CDR3 is made up of 14 amino acids. V was shortened by 1 base and J by 2 bases, with 8 bases between the two germline ends. Germline V gene sequence: CDR1 SGHAT, CDR2 FQNNGV. The CDR3 reads CASSLGRGNYGYTF. DNA of the CDR3: TGTGCCAGCAGCTTAGGCAGGGGCAACTATGGCTACACCTTC.

This sequence joins TRBV5-4 and TRBJ2-3; a weak D match, TRBD2 (6 bases). Trimming took 3 bases from V and 0 from J, leaving 11 bases between them. The CDR3 runs 15 residues. Germline V gene data show CDR1 as SGHNT and CDR2 as YYREEE (reference sequence). CDR3 in amino acids: CASSSSARSTDTQYF. The CDR3 nucleotides are TGTGCCAGCAGCTCTAGCGCCCGTAGCACAGATACGCAGTATTTT.

This clonotype was recorded a few times. The V gene is TRBV27, the J gene TRBJ2-1; maybe TRBD2 (5 bases). The ends were cut back, 4 bases at V and 0 bases at J, with 13 bases in the middle. CDR1 is MNHEY and CDR2 is SMNVEV in the germline V gene (reference sequence). The CDR3 runs to 16 residues. CDR3 region: CASSSSSFSSYNEQFF. The CDR3 DNA sequence: TGTGCCAGCAGTTCCTCTAGCTTTAGCTCCTACAATGAGCAGTTCTTC.

This clonotype occurred many times. V gene TRBV3-1 combines with J gene TRBJ2-3; no firm D call. CDR1 is LGHDT, CDR2 YNNKEL, per germline (reference sequence). The CDR3 has 12 amino acids. V was clipped by 3 bases and J by 2 bases, with 3 bases between them. In DNA form, the CDR3 reads TGTGCCAGCAGCCACGACACAGATACGCAGTATTTT. The encoded protein is CASSHDTDTQYF.

In this sample, this clonotype turned up many times. The chain uses TRBV12-3 or TRBV12-4 and TRBJ1-4; D remains unclear. The CDR3 has 15 amino acids. The V end was cut by 3 bases, the J end by 7 bases, with 15 bases between. This chain's CDR3 is CASSLNEALVEKLFF. DNA for the CDR3: TGTGCCAGCAGTTTGAATGAAGCTTTGGTTGAAAAACTGTTTTTT.

The V gene is TRBV3-1, the J gene TRBJ2-3; no reliable D call. The germline gives CDR1 LGHDT, CDR2 YNNKEL (reference sequence). Trimming took off 0 bases at V and 0 bases at J, with 7 bases between the two ends. This CDR3 is 15 amino acids long. The CDR3 nucleotides read TGTGCCAGCAGCCAAGATCCCAGGAGCACAGATACGCAGTATTTT. Protein sequence: CASSQDPRSTDTQYF.

This clonotype was seen ten or more times. This sequence joins TRBV6-1 and TRBJ2-5, with unresolved D. The CDR3 sequence is 16 residues long. The germline V and J ends were trimmed by 5 bases and 4 bases, with 20 bases remaining between them. Germline V gene data show CDR1 as MNHNS and CDR2 as SASEGT. The CDR3 bases are TGTGCCAGCAGTCAAAATATACTCGGCCGGAGAGAGACCCAGTACTTC. Translating gives CASSQNILGRRETQYF.

This clonotype has just a few counts. The DNA for the CDR3 is TGCAGTGCCCCGACACCACACGCACCAGCGGGGGCCTACGAGCAGTACTTC. Translation: CSAPTPHAPAGAYEQYF. The genes are TRBV20-1 and TRBJ2-7; TRBD2 agrees at 8 bases. Trimming at V came to 6 bases and at J to 2 bases, leaving 18 bases not matched to a gene. The CDR3 is 17 residues long. Germline V gives CDR1 DFQATT, CDR2 SNEGSKA (reference sequence).

This clonotype was picked up a small number of times. The chain employs TRBV14 and TRBJ1-1; D is perhaps TRBD1 (5 bases). The V and J ends lost 0 bases and 5 bases respectively, with 13 bases between them. This CDR3 is built from 15 residues. The germline CDR1 and CDR2 sequences are SGHDN and FVKESK. Here the CDR3 reads CASSQDLRGGTEAFF. The CDR3 DNA reads as TGTGCCAGCAGCCAAGATCTAAGGGGCGGGACTGAAGCTTTCTTT.

The rearrangement uses TRBV6-1 and TRBJ1-5; D call uncertain. Trimming stripped 4 bases from V and 2 bases from J, with 9 bases between. This CDR3 comprises 14 residues. Germline V gene data show CDR1 as MNHNS and CDR2 as SASEGT. CDR3: CASSGPVGNQPQHF. The CDR3 DNA follows: TGTGCCAGCAGTGGACCGGTGGGCAATCAGCCCCAGCATTTT.

In this sample, this clonotype turned up a few times. This rearrangement joins TRBV9 to TRBJ2-1; TRBD2 matches at 10 bases. In germline, CDR1 is SGDLS, CDR2 YYNGEE. This CDR3 is built from 15 residues. V gave up 5 bases and J gave up 4 bases; unmatched junction bases: 6. The CDR3 DNA sequence: TGTGCCAGCAGTGACACTAGCGGGGCATACAATGAGCAGTTCTTC. Amino acids: CASSDTSGAYNEQFF. The variable domain in full, completed from reference TRBV9 and TRBJ2-1, reads DSGVTQTPKHLITATGQRVTLRCSPRSGDLSVYWYQQSLDQGLQFLIQYYNGEERAKGNILERFSAQQFPDLHSELNLSSLELGDSALYFCASSDTSGAYNEQFFGPGTRLTVL.

The table lists this clonotype with a count of one. This chain uses TRBV13 with TRBJ2-5, with 11 bases aligning to TRBD1. V was pared by 4 bases and J by 2 bases, with 6 bases of the junction left unmatched. Germline CDR1 and CDR2: PRHDT and FYEKMQ (reference sequence). CDR3 length: 16 residues. CDR3: CASSSGQGVGQETQYF. In DNA, the CDR3 is TGTGCCAGCAGCTCGGGACAGGGGGTAGGGCAAGAGACCCAGTACTTC.

This clonotype was seen only a few times. This chain connects TRBV5-1 to TRBJ1-2, with D perhaps matching TRBD1 (5 bases). In germline, CDR1 is SGHRS, CDR2 YFSETQ. The length of the CDR3 is 14 residues. V was pared by 0 bases and J by 3 bases, with 9 bases between. Here the CDR3 DNA reads TGCGCCAGCAGCTTGGGTGACAGTTACTATGGCTACACCTTC. Translation: CASSLGDSYYGYTF.

The rearrangement uses TRBV18 and TRBJ1-5; no reliable D call. The CDR3 has 13 amino acids. The V and J ends lost 8 bases and 7 bases respectively, with 15 bases between them. Germline loops: CDR1 KGHSH, CDR2 LQKENI. The CDR3 region is CASQVGLEQPQHF. CDR3 nucleotide sequence: TGTGCCAGCCAGGTGGGCCTCGAGCAGCCCCAGCATTTT.

The V gene is TRBV20-1, the J gene TRBJ1-6; D perhaps matches TRBD1 (6 bases). The CDR3 length is 14 residues. V dropped 5 bases and J dropped 6 bases, with 14 bases sitting between them. Germline V lookup: CDR1 DFQATT, CDR2 SNEGSKA (reference sequence). CDR3 in amino acids: CSAVTGITNSPLHF. CDR3 sequence (DNA): TGCAGTGCTGTCACAGGGATTACTAATTCACCCCTCCACTTT.

This clonotype has more than one count but fewer than ten. The chain employs TRBV24-1 and TRBJ2-1; D possibly uses TRBD1 or TRBD2 (5 bases each). Looked up from germline, CDR1 is KGHDR and CDR2 is SFDVKD. This CDR3 is built from 15 residues. Deletions cut 5 bases from V and 1 base from J, with 11 bases between. CDR3 protein: CATSVGATSYNEQFF. DNA of the CDR3: TGTGCCACCAGTGTCGGGGCGACGTCCTACAATGAGCAGTTCTTC.

The chain couples TRBV6-1 to TRBJ1-1; D unclear. Trimming removed 0 bases from V and 2 bases from J, with 10 bases in between. CDR1 MNHNS and CDR2 SASEGT come from the germline V gene. The CDR3 has 15 residues. The CDR3 loop reads CASSEAGFINTEAFF. CDR3 sequence (DNA): TGTGCCAGCAGTGAAGCGGGCTTTATTAACACTGAAGCTTTCTTT.

This clonotype turned up a few times. The rearrangement uses TRBV19 and TRBJ2-7; D gene ambiguous. This CDR3 spans 13 amino acids. V dropped 9 bases and J dropped 0 bases, with 12 bases sitting between them. Per the germline V gene, CDR1 is LNHDA and CDR2 is SQIVND (reference sequence). CDR3: CASARDVSYEQYF. DNA for the CDR3: TGTGCCAGCGCAAGGGATGTCTCCTACGAGCAGTACTTC.

The rearrangement links TRBV18 to TRBJ1-1; a possible D gene is TRBD1 (5 bases). V was pared by 3 bases and J by 3 bases, with 11 bases between. Germline values: CDR1 KGHSH, CDR2 LQKENI. The CDR3 totals 14 residues. Here the CDR3 reads CASSPLEGYTEAFF. The CDR3 DNA sequence: TGTGCCAGCTCACCTCTTGAGGGGTACACTGAAGCTTTCTTT. The complete variable domain, with remaining parts taken from reference TRBV18 and TRBJ1-1, reads NAGVMQNPRHLVRRRGQEARLRCSPMKGHSHVYWYRQLPEEGLKFMVYLQKENIIDESGMPKERFSAEFPKEGPSILRIQQVVRGDSAAYFCASSPLEGYTEAFFGQGTRLTVV.

The rearrangement links TRBV2 to TRBJ2-5; D not resolved. The CDR3 runs to 11 residues. Trimming left V 4 bases short and J 4 bases short, with 4 bases between. CDR1 is SNHLY, CDR2 FYNNEI, per germline. For the CDR3, the DNA is TGTGCCAGCAGTGCTCGAGAGACCCAGTACTTC. Its protein product is CASSARETQYF.